Each of the 5 T cell receptor beta chains below was sequenced from the same sample in a study of cytomegalovirus exposure and HLA in healthy donors. Amplification used 60 Vbeta primers and 13 Jbeta primers. The data were produced by immunoSEQ multiplex PCR, yet TCRdb's version contains in-frame clones alone and is incomplete. This table has fewer than 150,000 clones, about 61% appearing once. Sequenced: PBMCs. The source is a man aged 18 to 30 in good health and CMV-seropositive.

The chain is built from TRBV15 and TRBJ1-4; TRBD1 matches 10 bases. There are 18 residues in the CDR3. The germline V gene encodes CDR1 LNHNV and CDR2 YYDKDF (reference sequence). J lost 7 bases, V lost 2 bases, and 13 bases had no gene match. The CDR3 DNA is TGTGCCACCAGCAGATTCCCGGGACAGGGGCCGGTGGGTGAAAAACTGTTTTTT. Translated: CATSRFPGQGPVGEKLFF.

V and J are TRBV5-4 and TRBJ2-2; 7 nucleotides line up with TRBD2. This CDR3 contains 15 residues. CDR1 SGHNT and CDR2 YYREEE come from the germline V gene (reference sequence). The V segment lost 1 base and the J segment 4 bases; nucleotides outside the gene matches: 4. The DNA of the CDR3 is TGTGCCAGCAGCTTGTTGTCGGGGGGCACCGGGGAGCTGTTTTTT. This translates into CASSLLSGGTGELFF.

The CDR3 is CASSHFSGGRYNEQFF. The CDR3 DNA reads as TGTGCCAGCAGTCACTTTTCGGGGGGGCGGTACAATGAGCAGTTCTTC. The rearrangement uses TRBV7-2 and TRBJ2-1; 8 bases map to TRBD2. V was pared by 6 bases and J by 4 bases, with 11 bases of the junction left unmatched. This CDR3 region has 16 residues. Germline CDR1 and CDR2: SGHTA and FQGNSA.

The V and J genes are TRBV6-1 and TRBJ2-5; 11 nucleotides match TRBD2. Germline V gene sequence: CDR1 MNHNS, CDR2 SASEGT. CDR3 length equals 17 residues. With 4 bases clipped from V and 5 bases from J, the junction kept 12 bases outside the gene matches. In DNA form, the CDR3 reads TGTGCCAGCAGTGGGCGCCTAGCGGGGGGTTGGAGGGAGACCCAGTACTTC. It translates to CASSGRLAGGWRETQYF.

This chain links TRBV5-6 with TRBJ1-1; D is unresolved. The V end was cut by 0 bases, the J end by 2 bases, with 8 bases between. The CDR3 runs to 14 residues. CDR1 is SGHDT, CDR2 YYEEEE, per germline. The CDR3 sequence is CASSLGQTNTEAFF. The DNA for the CDR3 is TGTGCCAGCAGCTTGGGACAAACTAACACTGAAGCTTTCTTT.